A single sample is the source of the 30 T cell receptor beta chains below, sequenced in a study of T-cell memory formation after mild COVID-19. One entry per CDR3 protein results from TCRdb running MiXCR on the 5' RACE reads. Of fewer than 400,000 distinct CDR3 sequences in the sample, 10% to 15% were seen once. Sequenced material: PBMCs or a T cell subset sorted from them (not recorded which). These receptors originate from a man aged 18 to 29 who had mild COVID-19 (a few samples of this study predate the infection). Cell type and time point are not known.

The chain employs TRBV5-1 and TRBJ2-7, with 7 bases fitting TRBD2. With V trimmed by 0 bases and J by 0 bases, 0 bases remained unmatched. Germline lookup yields CDR1 SGHRS and CDR2 YFSETQ. CDR3 length equals 14 residues. The CDR3 sequence: CASSLVAGSYEQYF. The CDR3 nucleotides are TGCGCCAGCAGCTTGGTAGCGGGCTCCTACGAGCAGTACTTC.

A few counts support this clonotype. The V gene is TRBV5-1, the J gene TRBJ1-1; the D gene is possibly TRBD1 (5 bases). Germline V lookup: CDR1 SGHRS, CDR2 YFSETQ. V lost 3 bases to trimming and J lost 3 bases, with 9 bases between them. The CDR3 consists of 13 residues. The CDR3 DNA sequence: TGCGCCAGCAGCTGGGGACGGGACACTGAAGCTTTCTTT. It translates to CASSWGRDTEAFF.

This clonotype has more than one count but fewer than ten. This sequence joins TRBV7-9 and TRBJ2-5; 9 bases map to TRBD2. Germline V CDR1 and CDR2: SEHNR, FQNEAQ (reference sequence). The CDR3 has 15 residues. V shed 2 bases and J 2 bases; nucleotides not matched to a gene: 3. The CDR3 coding sequence is TGTGCCAGCAGCTTAAGAGCGGGGGGACAAGAGACCCAGTACTTC. Translation gives CASSLRAGGQETQYF.

This clonotype was seen a few times. The chain links TRBV7-9 to TRBJ1-3; D not resolved. V was shortened by 6 bases and J by 4 bases, with 7 bases between the two germline ends. Germline assignment: CDR1 SEHNR and CDR2 FQNEAQ (reference sequence). The length of the CDR3 is 12 residues. CDR3 coding DNA: TGTGCCAGCAGGCAAGAGGGAAACACCATATATTTT. This gives the protein CASRQEGNTIYF.

The chain links TRBV3-1 to TRBJ1-2; no clear D gene. V shed 0 bases and J shed 0 bases, with 14 bases lying between them. Germline CDR1 and CDR2: LGHDT and YNNKEL (reference sequence). This CDR3 region has 17 residues. DNA for the CDR3: TGTGCCAGCAGCCAAGATAGTGGCTCAAACCCTAACTATGGCTACACCTTC. This codes for CASSQDSGSNPNYGYTF.

This clonotype appeared a few times. This sequence joins TRBV7-2 and TRBJ1-1; D might be TRBD1 (5 bases). Per germline, CDR1 SGHTA and CDR2 FQGNSA. Trimming took 1 base from V and 4 from J, leaving 10 bases between them. The CDR3 is 14 residues long. Written as DNA, the CDR3 is TGTGCCAGCAGCTTAGACAGGTTACCCACTGAAGCTTTCTTT. Amino acid sequence: CASSLDRLPTEAFF.

The V call is TRBV19, the J call TRBJ1-5; D uncertain. The CDR3 covers 15 residues. CDR1 and CDR2 from the germline V gene are LNHDA and SQIVND (reference sequence). Trimming shortened V by 7 bases and J by 2 bases, and 15 bases separated the two germline ends. In nucleotides, the CDR3 is TGTGCCAGTATTAGCCGACCGAGAGGCAATCAGCCCCAGCATTTT. It yields the protein CASISRPRGNQPQHF.

This clonotype has just a few counts. The chain couples TRBV20-1 to TRBJ1-3; D uncertain. V lost 7 bases to trimming and J lost 9 bases, with 13 bases between them. The CDR3 contains 11 residues. Germline loops: CDR1 DFQATT, CDR2 SNEGSKA (reference sequence). CDR3 region: CSVLGPPTIYF. As DNA, the CDR3 is TGCAGTGTTTTGGGTCCCCCCACCATATATTTT.

This clonotype was seen more than once but under ten times. V is TRBV3-1 and J is TRBJ2-2, with D perhaps being TRBD1 or TRBD2 (5 bases each). CDR3 size: 17 residues. The germline CDR1 and CDR2 sequences are LGHDT and YNNKEL (reference sequence). V was shortened by 2 bases and J by 0 bases, with 13 bases between the two germline ends. CDR3 residues: CASSQPRGRTNTGELFF. In DNA form, the CDR3 reads TGTGCCAGCAGCCAACCGAGGGGCAGGACGAACACCGGGGAGCTGTTTTTT.

This clonotype turned up a few times. At one end, the junction sequence differs from germline, possibly due to a read error. The chain has TRBV4-3 and TRBJ2-5, with D unclear. Germline V gives CDR1 LGHNA, CDR2 YSLEER. This CDR3 has 14 residues. The DNA of the CDR3 is TGCGCCAGCAGCCAAGATCCAGGTTTAGAGCCCCAGTACTTC. It codes for CASSQDPGLEPQYF.

The genes are TRBV7-9 and TRBJ2-7; D may match TRBD1 or TRBD2 (6 bases each). The germline gives CDR1 SEHNR, CDR2 FQNEAQ (reference sequence). Between the trimmed V and J ends, which lost 4 bases and 6 bases, there was a span of 13 bases. The CDR3 loop spans 13 amino acids. The CDR3 nucleotides are TGTGCCAGCAGCTGGAGGGGGTTTGGCGAGCAGTACTTC. It is translated as CASSWRGFGEQYF.

The chain couples TRBV4-1 to TRBJ2-7; D is possibly TRBD2 (6 bases). Germline values: CDR1 MGHRA, CDR2 YSYEKL. The ends were cut back, 0 bases at V and 1 base at J, with 13 bases in the middle. The length of the CDR3 is 16 residues. CDR3 sequence (DNA): TGCGCCAGCAGCCAAGAAGATCGGGACTTATCCTACGAGCAGTACTTC. Translating gives CASSQEDRDLSYEQYF.

The chain combines TRBV7-9 with TRBJ1-2; 10 bases fit TRBD1. V trimming: 5 bases; J trimming: 8 bases; junction bases outside the gene matches: 14. This CDR3 comprises 16 residues. The germline gives CDR1 SEHNR, CDR2 FQNEAQ (reference sequence). The CDR3 here is CASSPGTGVIFGGYTF. In nucleotides, the CDR3 is TGTGCCAGCAGCCCTGGGACAGGGGTGATTTTCGGGGGCTACACCTTC.

This clonotype was observed a handful of times. The junction differs from germline at one of its ends, possibly a read error. The V gene is TRBV4-2, the J gene TRBJ1-1; TRBD1 is a possible D gene (6 bases). This CDR3 region has 16 residues. Germline values: CDR1 LGHNA, CDR2 YNFKEQ. The CDR3 sequence: CASSQAPGELVTEAFF. The CDR3 bases are TGTGCAAGCAGCCAAGCCCCAGGGGAGCTGGTCACTGAAGCTTTCTTT.

This clonotype was found many times. The chain joins TRBV5-1 to TRBJ2-1, with 9 bases matching TRBD2. J was trimmed by 4 bases and V by 3 bases; bases with no gene match: 5. Looked up from germline, CDR1 is SGHRS and CDR2 is YFSETQ. The CDR3 totals 15 residues. The CDR3 nucleotides are TGCGCCAGCAGCTCTGCGGGGGGGAAGTACAATGAGCAGTTCTTC. It codes for CASSSAGGKYNEQFF.

There are a few counts of this clonotype. This CDR3 is CASSAGQGGREQYV. For the CDR3, the DNA is TGTGCCAGCAGCGCAGGACAGGGTGGGCGGGAGCAGTACGTC. The chain recombines TRBV21-1 with TRBJ2-7; TRBD1, as called in the table, went unchecked against the DNA. TRBV21-1 is reported as a pseudogene. The CDR3 length is 14 residues.

This clonotype has only a few counts. The rearrangement joins TRBV20-1 to TRBJ2-3; D is possibly TRBD2 (7 bases). V shed 6 bases and J shed 2 bases, with 27 bases lying between them. Germline assignment: CDR1 DFQATT and CDR2 SNEGSKA (reference sequence). This CDR3 has 18 amino acids. CDR3 sequence reads: CSAQGGGLSGVVTDTQYF. For the CDR3, the DNA is TGCAGTGCCCAAGGGGGGGGCCTCTCCGGTGTGGTCACAGATACGCAGTATTTT.

The chain combines TRBV6-2 or TRBV6-3 with TRBJ1-2; D is unclear. This CDR3 comprises 14 residues. Per the germline V gene, CDR1 is MNHEY and CDR2 is SVGEGT. The germline V and J ends were trimmed by 4 bases and 3 bases, with 12 bases remaining between them. Written as DNA, the CDR3 is TGTGCCAGCAGTTGGAAGGGATTGGACTATGGCTACACCTTC. This sequence encodes CASSWKGLDYGYTF.

This clonotype turned up a few times. The chain links TRBV7-2 to TRBJ1-4, with no clear D. V was cut by 5 bases and J by 7 bases, with 14 bases left in between. The CDR3 is 14 residues long. Looked up from germline, CDR1 is SGHTA and CDR2 is FQGNSA. CDR3 bases: TGTGCCAGCAGCCGATACCAAGGCGGTGAAAAACTGTTTTTT. Protein: CASSRYQGGEKLFF.

V gene TRBV5-5 combines with J gene TRBJ1-5, with a tentative D call TRBD1 (6 bases). Germline V gene data show CDR1 as SGHKS and CDR2 as YYEKEE (reference sequence). V lost 2 bases, J lost 7 bases, and 16 bases lay in between. The CDR3 runs 15 residues. The CDR3, as DNA: TGTGCCAGCAGCTTTTGGGGGCACCCGGGGCAGCCCCAGCATTTT. This gives the protein CASSFWGHPGQPQHF. The full variable domain, its missing parts supplied by reference TRBV5-5 and TRBJ1-5, is DAGVTQSPTHLIKTRGQQVTLRCSPISGHKSVSWYQQVLGQGPQFIFQYYEKEERGRGNFPDRFSARQFPNYSSELNVNALLLGDSALYLCASSFWGHPGQPQHFGDGTRLSIL.

The chain has TRBV6-5 and TRBJ1-1; tentatively, D is TRBD1 (6 bases). The CDR3 length is 14 residues. Germline CDR1 reads MNHEY; CDR2 reads SVGAGI. V lost 3 bases and J 5 bases, leaving 13 bases between the germline ends. The CDR3 nucleotides are TGTGCCAGCAGTTATCGGCAGGGGAGGACTGAAGCTTTCTTT. Residues: CASSYRQGRTEAFF.

This clonotype occurred many times. The chain couples TRBV12-3 or TRBV12-4 to TRBJ2-5; no definite D call. The CDR3 has 14 residues. Trimming took off 5 bases at V and 2 bases at J, with 12 bases between the two ends. The CDR3 region is CASSLRRRQETQYF. CDR3 coding DNA: TGTGCCAGCAGTCTGCGGCGGCGGCAAGAGACCCAGTACTTC.

In its sample, this clonotype was seen a few times. The gene calls are TRBV12-5 and TRBJ1-2, with D perhaps TRBD1 (5 bases). CDR1 and CDR2 (germline): LGHNT, FRNRAP. The CDR3 has 18 amino acids. The V end was cut by 0 bases, the J end by 4 bases, with 21 bases between. The CDR3 DNA is TGTGCTAGTGGTTTGGTACGCGCTGTCGGGGCCGCCGGCTATGGCTACACCTTC. This translates into CASGLVRAVGAAGYGYTF. The whole variable domain, filled in from reference TRBV12-5 and TRBJ1-2, reads DARVTQTPRHKVTEMGQEVTMRCQPILGHNTVFWYRQTMMQGLELLAYFRNRAPLDDSGMPKDRFSAEMPDATLATLKIQPSEPRDSAVYFCASGLVRAVGAAGYGYTFGSGTRLTVV.

The rearrangement links TRBV10-1 to TRBJ2-7, with D unclear. Germline assignment: CDR1 WNHNN and CDR2 SYGVQD (reference sequence). This CDR3 is 14 amino acids long. Trimming shortened V by 6 bases and J by 2 bases, and 14 bases separated the two germline ends. CDR3 DNA sequence: TGCGCCAGCAGCCCGAGAGGCCCCCCCTACGAGCAGTACTTC. This translates into CASSPRGPPYEQYF.

This clonotype was found a few times. V usage is TRBV7-8 and J usage is TRBJ1-1; D is perhaps TRBD1 (5 bases). Germline lookup yields CDR1 SGHVS and CDR2 FQNEAQ. This CDR3 is built from 18 residues. Trimming shortened V by 2 bases and J by 5 bases, and 24 bases separated the two germline ends. The CDR3 protein is CASSLMANQGRSGTEAFF. In DNA form, the CDR3 reads TGTGCCAGCAGCTTAATGGCAAACCAGGGAAGGTCTGGAACTGAAGCTTTCTTT.

V and J are TRBV9 and TRBJ2-5; D not resolved. The ends were cut back, 2 bases at V and 0 bases at J, with 5 bases in the middle. The germline CDR1 and CDR2 sequences are SGDLS and YYNGEE. This CDR3 spans 13 amino acids. The CDR3 spells CASSVADQETQYF. CDR3 coding DNA: TGTGCCAGCAGCGTCGCCGACCAAGAGACCCAGTACTTC. Using reference TRBV9 and TRBJ2-5 for the parts outside the CDR3, the full variable domain is DSGVTQTPKHLITATGQRVTLRCSPRSGDLSVYWYQQSLDQGLQFLIQYYNGEERAKGNILERFSAQQFPDLHSELNLSSLELGDSALYFCASSVADQETQYFGPGTRLLVL.

This clonotype has more than one count but fewer than ten. This chain joins TRBV23-1 and TRBJ2-3, with TRBD2 as a possible D gene (6 bases). TRBV23-1 is recorded as an ORF, its role being uncertain. CDR3 length: 15 amino acids. Deletions cut 4 bases from V and 5 bases from J, with 16 bases between. The CDR3 protein is CASSPRKGRGDTQYF. The CDR3 coding sequence is TGCGCCAGCAGTCCGCGCAAGGGGCGGGGAGATACGCAGTATTTT.

This clonotype was observed many times. V usage is TRBV6-2 or TRBV6-3 and J usage is TRBJ2-1; D not certain. The germline V gene encodes CDR1 MNHEY and CDR2 SVGEGT. The CDR3 has 11 residues. V lost 6 bases to trimming and J lost 10 bases, with 10 bases between them. Here the CDR3 DNA reads TGTGCCAGCAGCCCGGGTACGGAGCAGTTCTTC. Translated, it gives CASSPGTEQFF.

This clonotype was counted a few times. The rearrangement uses TRBV27 and TRBJ2-3; 7 bases are shared with TRBD2. Germline V CDR1 and CDR2: MNHEY, SMNVEV (reference sequence). With 6 bases clipped from V and 0 bases from J, the junction kept 6 bases outside the gene matches. The CDR3 sequence is 15 residues long. The CDR3 spells CASSRSGRSTDTQYF. The CDR3 bases are TGTGCCAGCAGCCGTAGCGGGCGTAGCACAGATACGCAGTATTTT.

The chain uses TRBV14 and TRBJ2-7; 7 nucleotides agree with TRBD2. V shed 8 bases and J 4 bases; nucleotides not matched to a gene: 11. CDR1 and CDR2 (germline): SGHDN, FVKESK. The CDR3 is 14 residues long. The CDR3 is CASRGGGRGYEQYF. The CDR3 region has the DNA TGTGCCAGCCGTGGTGGCGGGAGAGGTTACGAGCAGTACTTC.